One T cell receptor (beta chain) is described in this entry. Repertoires were generated with immunoSEQ multiplex PCR, while TCRdb's copy carries only in-frame clones and drops some. The sample lists some 120,000 clones; 87% were seen once. The sample belongs to a study of control samples from healthy donors and cancer patients. This receptor was taken from a man aged 35-49 years in good health. Sequencing was carried out using blood.

Here the CDR3 reads CASSNGLVSSYNEQFF. CDR3 DNA sequence: TGTGCCAGCAGCAATGGGCTGGTGAGCTCCTACAATGAGCAGTTCTTC. The genes are TRBV7-2 and TRBJ2-1; D ambiguous. V gave up 5 bases and J gave up 0 bases, with 14 bases separating them. CDR1 and CDR2 from the germline V gene are SGHTA and FQGNSA. The CDR3 consists of 16 residues. Complete variable domain (other parts from reference TRBV7-2 and TRBJ2-1): GAGVSQSPSNKVTEKGKDVELRCDPISGHTALYWYRQSLGQGLEFLIYFQGNSAPDKSGLPSDRFSAERTGGSVSTLTIQRTQQEDSAVYLCASSNGLVSSYNEQFFGPGTRLTVL.